Below, 7 T cell receptor beta chains from the same sample are listed, as sequenced in a study of T cell responses to AZD1222 COVID-19 vaccine. Some clones are missing from TCRdb's copy, which holds only in-frame ones; the method was immunoSEQ multiplex PCR. Found here are more than 90,000 clones, 65% to 85% of them singletons; the top ten hold around 9.9%. Sequences were derived from peripheral blood, sampled on day 0 of AZD1222 vaccination. These receptors all stem from an adult in good health.

V gene TRBV6-5 combines with J gene TRBJ1-6; maybe TRBD1 (5 bases). V shed 2 bases and J shed 10 bases, with 9 bases lying between them. Germline V gene data show CDR1 as MNHEY and CDR2 as SVGAGI. CDR3 length: 13 amino acids. As DNA, the CDR3 is TGTGCCAGCAGTTACCAGGGCCGCTCACCCCTCCACTTT. Protein product: CASSYQGRSPLHF.

This clone has only a few counts. The chain recombines TRBV4-1 with TRBJ2-7, with 8 bases identical to TRBD1. The CDR3 has 15 residues. Germline V gives CDR1 MGHRA, CDR2 YSYEKL. The trim removed 0 bases at V and 7 bases at J, leaving 8 bases unmatched. The CDR3 DNA reads TGCGCCAGCAGCCAAGATGGGCGACAGGGGAGGGAGCAGTACTTC. It is translated as CASSQDGRQGREQYF.

The chain employs TRBV12-3 or TRBV12-4 and TRBJ1-5, with D tentatively TRBD1 (6 bases). This CDR3 contains 12 residues. V lost 8 bases and J 7 bases, leaving 12 bases between the germline ends. The CDR3, as DNA: TGTGCCAGCGGTGACAGGTGGCAGCCCCAGCATTTT. Translation gives CASGDRWQPQHF.

The rearrangement links TRBV11-2 to TRBJ1-3; TRBD1 is a possible D gene (5 bases). Trimming took off 1 base at V and 0 bases at J, with 10 bases between the two ends. The CDR3 contains 16 residues. Germline V gene sequence: CDR1 SGHAT, CDR2 FQNNGV. Here the CDR3 reads CASSLARGDSGNTIYF. The CDR3 DNA is TGTGCCAGCAGCTTAGCGCGGGGGGACTCTGGAAACACCATATATTTT.

This clone was seen more than once but under ten times. The genes are TRBV28 and TRBJ2-7, with a tentative D call TRBD2 (7 bases). Germline lookup yields CDR1 MDHEN and CDR2 SYDVKM. Trimming left V 2 bases short and J 5 bases short, with 10 bases between. The CDR3 has 13 amino acids. CDR3 nucleotides: TGTGCCAGCAGTTTAGCGGGGGCGAACGAGCAGTACTTC. This gives the protein CASSLAGANEQYF.

The rearrangement links TRBV10-3 to TRBJ2-1, with 12 bases aligning to TRBD2. Germline CDR1 ENHRY, CDR2 SYGVKD. V was clipped by 7 bases and J by 8 bases; unmatched bases: 9. CDR3 size: 15 residues. Here the CDR3 DNA reads TGTGCCATCAACCGACTAGCGGGAGATGGAGATGAGCAGTTCTTC. Translating it yields CAINRLAGDGDEQFF.

The V call is TRBV27, the J call TRBJ1-1, with D tentatively TRBD1 (5 bases). V lost 0 bases and J 0 bases, leaving 14 bases between the germline ends. CDR1 is MNHEY, CDR2 SMNVEV, per germline (reference sequence). The CDR3 is made up of 17 amino acids. CDR3 residues: CASSLSLRGEMNTEAFF. The CDR3 coding sequence is TGTGCCAGCAGTTTATCTCTTAGGGGAGAGATGAACACTGAAGCTTTCTTT.